These 27 T cell receptor beta chains were all obtained from the same sample, sequenced in a study of blood T cell repertoires in COVID-19. Method: immunoSEQ multiplex PCR; TCRdb's copy keeps in-frame clones and lacks some. The sample includes some 250,000 clones, approximately 85% of them seen just once. Sequences were obtained from PBMCs or T cells enriched from blood (not recorded which). These receptors all stem from a woman in her fifties or sixties who had recovered from COVID-19.

The chain has TRBV28 and TRBJ2-2; 10 bases are shared with TRBD1. V gave up 6 bases and J gave up 3 bases; unmatched junction bases: 4. Germline values: CDR1 MDHEN, CDR2 SYDVKM. The CDR3 has 15 amino acids. CDR3 bases: TGTGCCAGCAGAACCGGGACAGGGGACACCGGGGAGCTGTTTTTT. It is translated as CASRTGTGDTGELFF.

This clone was recorded once. The rearrangement joins TRBV28 to TRBJ1-4; maybe TRBD1 (6 bases). The CDR3 loop spans 15 amino acids. CDR1 is MDHEN and CDR2 is SYDVKM in the germline V gene. Deletions cut 1 base from V and 8 bases from J, with 14 bases between. The CDR3 protein is CASSLSGRGREKLFF. For the CDR3, the DNA is TGTGCCAGCAGTTTATCCGGCAGGGGAAGGGAAAAACTGTTTTTT.

V usage is TRBV27 and J usage is TRBJ1-4, with D unresolved. Between the trimmed V and J ends, which lost 5 bases and 0 bases, there was a span of 19 bases. The germline V gene has CDR1 MNHEY and CDR2 SMNVEV (reference sequence). The length of the CDR3 is 18 residues. The CDR3 spells CASSLNPPGGATNEKLFF. In nucleotides, the CDR3 is TGTGCCAGCAGTCTCAACCCCCCGGGAGGCGCAACTAATGAAAAACTGTTTTTT. The full variable domain, with the rest looked up from reference TRBV27 and TRBJ1-4, is EAQVTQNPRYLITVTGKKLTVTCSQNMNHEYMSWYRQDPGLGLRQIYYSMNVEVTDKGDVPEGYKVSRKEKRNFPLILESPSPNQTSLYFCASSLNPPGGATNEKLFFGSGTQLSVL.

V and J are TRBV28 and TRBJ1-3, with TRBD1 matching 9 bases. This CDR3 has 15 residues. CDR1 MDHEN and CDR2 SYDVKM come from the germline V gene. The trim removed 5 bases at V and 5 bases at J, leaving 7 bases unmatched. In DNA form, the CDR3 reads TGTGCCAGCAGTCCGACCGGGACAGGGAGAAACACCATATATTTT. Its translation: CASSPTGTGRNTIYF. Filled out from reference TRBV28 and TRBJ1-3, the complete variable domain reads DVKVTQSSRYLVKRTGEKVFLECVQDMDHENMFWYRQDPGLGLRLIYFSYDVKMKEKGDIPEGYSVSREKKERFSLILESASTNQTSMYLCASSPTGTGRNTIYFGEGSWLTVV.

The chain couples TRBV18 to TRBJ2-4; D possibly corresponds to TRBD2 (7 bases). V was cut by 0 bases and J by 2 bases, with 11 bases left in between. The CDR3 covers 16 residues. Looked up from germline, CDR1 is KGHSH and CDR2 is LQKENI. Written as DNA, the CDR3 is TGTGCCAGCTCACCACCAGGGGGGGGAACCAAAAACATTCAGTACTTC. Amino acid sequence: CASSPPGGGTKNIQYF. Full variable domain (remainder filled in from reference TRBV18 and TRBJ2-4): NAGVMQNPRHLVRRRGQEARLRCSPMKGHSHVYWYRQLPEEGLKFMVYLQKENIIDESGMPKERFSAEFPKEGPSILRIQQVVRGDSAAYFCASSPPGGGTKNIQYFGAGTRLSVL.

The chain couples TRBV2 to TRBJ1-2; 9 positions agree with TRBD1. The CDR3 is made up of 13 amino acids. Trimming removed 5 bases from V and 4 bases from J; junction bases left unmatched: 2. Germline V gives CDR1 SNHLY, CDR2 FYNNEI. The CDR3: CASSSQGAYGYTF. Written as DNA, the CDR3 is TGTGCCAGCAGTTCACAGGGGGCCTATGGCTACACCTTC.

J is TRBJ2-5 and V is TRBV10-3, with D maybe TRBD2 (5 bases). The germline V gene has CDR1 ENHRY and CDR2 SYGVKD. The V end lost 3 bases, the J end lost 5 bases, and 10 bases lay between the germline ends. The CDR3 length is 13 residues. CDR3: CAISDGIWETQYF. In nucleotides, the CDR3 is TGTGCCATCAGTGACGGGATTTGGGAGACCCAGTACTTC.

The chain uses TRBV28 and TRBJ1-5, with TRBD1 matching 10 bases. Germline assignment: CDR1 MDHEN and CDR2 SYDVKM. Trimming took 6 bases from V and 6 from J; bases not matched to a gene: 8. The CDR3 spans 15 residues. The CDR3 loop is CASSSGGQGSQPQHF. CDR3 nucleotides: TGTGCCAGCAGCTCCGGGGGACAGGGGAGTCAGCCCCAGCATTTT.

V usage is TRBV4-2 and J usage is TRBJ1-5; unclear D gene. Trimming left V 1 base short and J 5 bases short, with 9 bases between. This CDR3 region has 14 residues. Germline loops: CDR1 LGHNA, CDR2 YNFKEQ. The CDR3 sequence is CASSQGSGHQPQHF. DNA of the CDR3: TGTGCCAGCAGCCAAGGGAGTGGCCATCAGCCCCAGCATTTT.

This chain connects TRBV6-4 to TRBJ1-1; 10 positions agree with TRBD1. The junction had 1 base not matched to a gene; V was cut back by 5 bases and J by 4 bases. Germline CDR1 reads MRHNA; CDR2 reads SNTAGT. This CDR3 is built from 13 residues. The CDR3 loop reads CASSRTGGTEAFF. In DNA, the CDR3 is TGTGCCAGCAGTAGGACAGGGGGCACTGAAGCTTTCTTT.

This clone was seen just once. V usage is TRBV7-2 and J usage is TRBJ1-1; D may be TRBD1 (5 bases). In germline, CDR1 is SGHTA, CDR2 FQGNSA. This CDR3 has 14 amino acids. V dropped 1 base and J dropped 5 bases, with 11 bases sitting between them. This CDR3 is CASSLEGVGTEAFF. The CDR3, as DNA: TGTGCCAGCAGCTTAGAAGGGGTCGGGACTGAAGCTTTCTTT.

The genes are TRBV5-1 and TRBJ2-3; possible D gene TRBD2, 6 bases. The V end lost 3 bases, the J end lost 3 bases, and 14 bases lay between the germline ends. CDR1 and CDR2 (germline): SGHRS, YFSETQ. The CDR3 covers 15 residues. The CDR3 coding sequence is TGCGCCAGCAGCTCGGGAGCTAGCGTAACAGATACGCAGTATTTT. Translated: CASSSGASVTDTQYF.

This chain connects TRBV6-5 to TRBJ1-2, with D hard to call. The V end was cut by 2 bases, the J end by 6 bases, with 7 bases between. There are 12 residues in the CDR3. Per the germline V gene, CDR1 is MNHEY and CDR2 is SVGAGI. The chain's CDR3 is CASSYLGNGYTF. The DNA for the CDR3 is TGTGCCAGCAGTTACCTGGGCAATGGCTACACCTTC.

This sequence joins TRBV5-8 and TRBJ2-7, with 7 bases lining up with TRBD1. The germline gives CDR1 SGHTS, CDR2 YDEGEE. This CDR3 comprises 15 residues. The ends lost 0 bases at V and 10 bases at J; junction bases unmatched: 13. Here the CDR3 reads CASSLAGTASTSQYF. The CDR3 DNA is TGTGCCAGCAGCTTGGCCGGGACAGCTTCTACGAGTCAGTACTTC.

Worth noting for this clone: Other DNA sequences from this sample encode an identical CDR3 as well. This rearrangement joins TRBV27 to TRBJ1-3; 7 nucleotides match TRBD1. The germline V gene has CDR1 MNHEY and CDR2 SMNVEV (reference sequence). This CDR3 contains 14 residues. Trimming at V came to 6 bases and at J to 0 bases, leaving 2 bases not matched to a gene. The CDR3 DNA sequence: TGTGCCAGCAGGGCAGGGGGCTCTGGAAACACCATATATTTT. It yields the protein CASRAGGSGNTIYF.

The table lists this clone with many counts. This chain connects TRBV9 to TRBJ2-3; 10 bases fit TRBD2. This CDR3 has 16 residues. Germline V gives CDR1 SGDLS, CDR2 YYNGEE. Trimming removed 3 bases from V and 4 bases from J; junction bases left unmatched: 8. The CDR3 here is CASSAPSGSSADTQYF. The CDR3, as DNA: TGTGCCAGCAGCGCTCCTAGCGGGAGTAGCGCAGATACGCAGTATTTT.

This clone appeared a single time. V is TRBV18 and J is TRBJ2-7; D is perhaps TRBD1 (6 bases). The CDR3 is 14 amino acids. The germline CDR1 and CDR2 sequences are KGHSH and LQKENI. The V end lost 3 bases, the J end lost 4 bases, and 13 bases lay between the germline ends. This CDR3 is CASSPRTTGYEQYF. The CDR3 region has the DNA TGTGCCAGCTCACCCCGAACGACAGGTTACGAGCAGTACTTC.

This clone was observed a few times. The gene calls are TRBV7-9 and TRBJ1-5; the D gene is possibly TRBD1 (6 bases). Trimming removed 2 bases at V and 9 bases at J, with 17 bases between. The CDR3 length is 15 residues. Germline assignment: CDR1 SEHNR and CDR2 FQNEAQ (reference sequence). The DNA of the CDR3 is TGTGCCAGCAGCTTATGGCGGCAGGGGTTGAGGCCCCAGCATTTT. Translated: CASSLWRQGLRPQHF. Supplemented by reference TRBV7-9 and TRBJ1-5, the full variable domain reads DTGVSQNPRHKITKRGQNVTFRCDPISEHNRLYWYRQTLGQGPEFLTYFQNEAQLEKSRLLSDRFSAERPKGSFSTLEIQRTEQGDSAMYLCASSLWRQGLRPQHFGDGTRLSIL.

This rearrangement joins TRBV9 to TRBJ1-1, with no clear D. The length of the CDR3 is 15 residues. The V gene's germline CDR1 is SGDLS and CDR2 YYNGEE. The germline V and J ends were trimmed by 0 bases and 1 base, with 10 bases remaining between them. The CDR3, as DNA: TGTGCCAGCAGCGTAGATGGGCAGAAGAACACTGAAGCTTTCTTT. Translated, it gives CASSVDGQKNTEAFF.

The chain recombines TRBV5-6 with TRBJ2-5, with a weak D call TRBD2 (6 bases). CDR3 length: 15 residues. Germline CDR1 reads SGHDT; CDR2 reads YYEEEE. The ends were cut back, 0 bases at V and 4 bases at J, with 13 bases in the middle. The CDR3 region is CASSLDGGIGETQYF. The CDR3 nucleotides read TGTGCCAGCAGCTTGGATGGGGGGATAGGAGAGACCCAGTACTTC.

The chain recombines TRBV27 with TRBJ2-7, with D maybe TRBD1 (6 bases). CDR1 is MNHEY, CDR2 SMNVEV, per germline (reference sequence). CDR3 length: 14 residues. Trimming removed 4 bases at V and 3 bases at J, with 13 bases between. The CDR3 loop reads CASSSTGTNYEQYF. The CDR3 bases are TGTGCCAGCAGTTCCACAGGGACAAACTACGAGCAGTACTTC.

This clone was seen only once. V and J are TRBV9 and TRBJ2-7; TRBD1 is a possible D gene (5 bases). The CDR3 consists of 14 residues. Germline V CDR1 and CDR2: SGDLS, YYNGEE. V was cut by 0 bases and J by 5 bases, with 12 bases left in between. This CDR3 is CASSVGGESDEQYF. CDR3 DNA sequence: TGTGCCAGCAGCGTAGGGGGCGAGTCGGACGAGCAGTACTTC.

This chain uses TRBV9 with TRBJ1-1, with D maybe TRBD1 (6 bases). Germline-derived CDR1 and CDR2 are SGDLS and YYNGEE. The germline V and J ends were trimmed by 6 bases and 0 bases, with 18 bases remaining between them. The CDR3 covers 16 residues. DNA of the CDR3: TGTGCCAGCACCCAGGGGCCAGTTGAAATGAACACTGAAGCTTTCTTT. Encoded protein: CASTQGPVEMNTEAFF.

The J gene is TRBJ2-7, the V gene TRBV5-5, with 13 bases aligning to TRBD2. The CDR3 consists of 17 residues. V was pared by 4 bases and J by 6 bases, with 13 bases of the junction left unmatched. CDR1 SGHKS and CDR2 YYEKEE come from the germline V gene (reference sequence). CDR3 sequence: CASSRYKGLAGASEQYF. The CDR3 region has the DNA TGTGCCAGCAGCCGATACAAAGGACTAGCGGGAGCTTCCGAGCAGTACTTC.

The J gene is TRBJ1-4, the V gene TRBV2; D remains ambiguous. Germline lookup yields CDR1 SNHLY and CDR2 FYNNEI. V was pared by 8 bases and J by 4 bases, with 8 bases between. The CDR3 is made up of 12 amino acids. The CDR3 coding sequence is TGTGCCAGCGCCCGGGTTAATGAAAAACTGTTTTTT. This translates into CASARVNEKLFF.

The DNA for the CDR3 is TGTGCCAGCAGTGATACAGGAACCGGGGAGCTGTTTTTT. Its protein product is CASSDTGTGELFF. The chain is built from TRBV25-1 and TRBJ2-2; a weak D match, TRBD1 (5 bases). Per the germline V gene, CDR1 is MGHDK and CDR2 is SYGVNS. This CDR3 is built from 13 residues. Trimming removed 3 bases at V and 5 bases at J, with 7 bases between.

The chain combines TRBV20-1 with TRBJ1-1; D is unresolved. In germline, CDR1 is DFQATT, CDR2 SNEGSKA (reference sequence). CDR3 length: 11 amino acids. Trimming pared 3 bases from V and 9 bases from J, leaving 11 bases between. CDR3 region: CSASTEDQAFF. The CDR3 nucleotides read TGCAGTGCTAGCACTGAAGATCAAGCTTTCTTT.